The clone carrying this TCR beta chain has only one observation. Its antigen is as yet unknown. Mismatch repair deficiency was confirmed in all patients, by PCR or immunohistochemistry. TCR sequencing covered a few patients who responded to pembrolizumab. The source of the sample is a study of PD-1 blockade in mismatch repair-deficient tumors. Across the whole study: Enrolled about 2013-2017, patients had progressing, pretreated mismatch repair-deficient cancers of approximately 13 types. Study-level results: Tumor-resident clones, often absent from pretreatment blood, expanded after pembrolizumab and then contracted.

Assay: immunoSEQ multiplex PCR; the TCRdb copy retains only in-frame clones and omits some. The sample lists around 120,000 clones, 85% to 90% occurring once. The specimen comprised peripheral blood, sampled 44 weeks after starting pembrolizumab. The receptor comes from an adult with mismatch repair-deficient cancer.

CDR3 nucleotide sequence: TGTGCCAGCAGCTTGGCAGGCGTGAGCTCTGGAAACACCATATATTTT. It is translated as CASSLAGVSSGNTIYF. V and J are TRBV5-4 and TRBJ1-3, with D uncertain. CDR1 and CDR2 from the germline V gene are SGHNT and YYREEE (reference sequence). This CDR3 has 16 amino acids. The V end was cut by 0 bases, the J end by 0 bases, with 10 bases between. Combining the CDR3 with reference TRBV5-4 and TRBJ1-3 gives the whole variable domain ETGVTQSPTHLIKTRGQQVTLRCSSQSGHNTVSWYQQALGQGPQFIFQYYREEENGRGNFPPRFSGLQFPNYSSELNVNALELDDSALYLCASSLAGVSSGNTIYFGEGSWLTVV.